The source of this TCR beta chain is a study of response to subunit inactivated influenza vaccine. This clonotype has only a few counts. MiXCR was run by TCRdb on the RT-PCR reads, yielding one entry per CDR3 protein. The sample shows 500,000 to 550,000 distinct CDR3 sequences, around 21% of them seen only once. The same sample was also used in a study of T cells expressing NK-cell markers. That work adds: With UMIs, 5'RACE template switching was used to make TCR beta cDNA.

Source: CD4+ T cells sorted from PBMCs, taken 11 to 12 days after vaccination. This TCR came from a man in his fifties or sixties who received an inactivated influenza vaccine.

Here the CDR3 reads CASSLQWTRNTEAFF. The CDR3 nucleotides read TGTGCCAGCAGCTTGCAGTGGACCAGGAACACTGAAGCTTTCTTT. The chain combines TRBV5-5 with TRBJ1-1; no clear D gene. CDR3 size: 15 residues. Looked up from germline, CDR1 is SGHKS and CDR2 is YYEKEE (reference sequence). Trimming took off 1 base at V and 1 base at J, with 11 bases between the two ends. Based on the CDR3 plus reference TRBV5-5 and TRBJ1-1, the full variable domain is DAGVTQSPTHLIKTRGQQVTLRCSPISGHKSVSWYQQVLGQGPQFIFQYYEKEERGRGNFPDRFSARQFPNYSSELNVNALLLGDSALYLCASSLQWTRNTEAFFGQGTRLTVV.